This T cell receptor (beta chain) was retrieved from a study of blood T cell repertoires in COVID-19. Across the whole study: Researchers got acute and convalescent COVID-19 samples from the United States, Italy and Spain. From T cells, B-cell-depleted T cells, or PBMCs came the material, which was cDNA or gDNA.

Germline CDR1 is SEHNR and CDR2 is FQNEAQ (reference sequence). The CDR3 is made up of 14 amino acids. The V segment lost 0 bases and the J segment 8 bases; nucleotides outside the gene matches: 2. In the authors' methods: Counts of nucleated cells, estimated from reference gene primer amplification, were obtained. Produced via immunoSEQ multiplex PCR; TCRdb's table is partial and in-frame only. V, J and clone size are taken as reported in that table, and D and trimming were inferred from the DNA itself. The sample records approximately 160,000 clones, about 85% being singletons. This clone was observed a few times.

Material: peripheral blood. The chain recombines TRBV7-9 with TRBJ2-1; TRBD2 matches at 9 bases. The TCR comes from a man between 60 and 75 years old who had recovered from COVID-19. CDR3 DNA sequence: TGTGCCAGCAGCTTAGCTAGCGGGGGAGATGAGCAGTTCTTC. Amino acids: CASSLASGGDEQFF.